This TCR beta chain was identified during a study of blood T cell repertoires in COVID-19. The table came from immunoSEQ multiplex PCR; TCRdb's copy has only in-frame clones and leaves some out. The sample has about 140,000 clones, around 86% seen once. The germline V gene encodes CDR1 SGHNT and CDR2 YYREEE (reference sequence). V was shortened by 0 bases and J by 8 bases, with 17 bases between the two germline ends. The CDR3 is 15 residues long. Self-reported history from a screening survey and questionnaire set each donor's cohort. What the recovered Cohort 3 donors had was two negative PCRs, clearance, or symptom resolution.

The clonotype was recovered from a man aged 60-69 years who had recovered from COVID-19. This rearrangement joins TRBV5-4 to TRBJ1-2; no clear D. The sequenced sample was PBMCs or T cells enriched from blood (not recorded which). CDR3 nucleotide sequence: TGTGCCAGCAGCTTGGCTGCACAGACCTATCGCGGCTACACCTTC. This encodes CASSLAAQTYRGYTF.